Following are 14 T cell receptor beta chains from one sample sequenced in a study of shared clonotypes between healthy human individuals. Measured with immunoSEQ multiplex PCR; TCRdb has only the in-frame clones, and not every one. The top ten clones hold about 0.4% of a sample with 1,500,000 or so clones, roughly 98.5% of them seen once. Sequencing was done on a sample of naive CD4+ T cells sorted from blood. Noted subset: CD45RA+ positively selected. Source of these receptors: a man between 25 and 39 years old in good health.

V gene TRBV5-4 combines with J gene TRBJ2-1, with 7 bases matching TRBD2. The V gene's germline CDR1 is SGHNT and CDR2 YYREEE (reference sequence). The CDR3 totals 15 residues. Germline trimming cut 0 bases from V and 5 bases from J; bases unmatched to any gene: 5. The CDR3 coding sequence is TGTGCCAGCAGCTTGGTTGGGGGGAGGGACAATGAGCAGTTCTTC. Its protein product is CASSLVGGRDNEQFF.

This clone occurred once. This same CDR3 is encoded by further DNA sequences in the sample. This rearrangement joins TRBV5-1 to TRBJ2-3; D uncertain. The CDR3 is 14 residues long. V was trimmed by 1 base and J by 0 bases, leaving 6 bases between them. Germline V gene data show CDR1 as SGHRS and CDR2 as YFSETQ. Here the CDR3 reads CASSLRLSTDTQYF. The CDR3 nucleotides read TGCGCCAGCAGCTTGAGGCTGAGCACAGATACGCAGTATTTT.

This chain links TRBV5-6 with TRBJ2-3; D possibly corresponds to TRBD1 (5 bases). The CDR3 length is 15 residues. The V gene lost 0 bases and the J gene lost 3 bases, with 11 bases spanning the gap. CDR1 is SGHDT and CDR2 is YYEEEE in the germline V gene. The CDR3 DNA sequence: TGTGCCAGCAGCTTGGCTCAGGGCGGTACAGATACGCAGTATTTT. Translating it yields CASSLAQGGTDTQYF. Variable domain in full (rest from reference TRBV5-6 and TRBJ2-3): DAGVTQSPTHLIKTRGQQVTLRCSPKSGHDTVSWYQQALGQGPQFIFQYYEEEERQRGNFPDRFSGHQFPNYSSELNVNALLLGDSALYLCASSLAQGGTDTQYFGPGTRLTVL.

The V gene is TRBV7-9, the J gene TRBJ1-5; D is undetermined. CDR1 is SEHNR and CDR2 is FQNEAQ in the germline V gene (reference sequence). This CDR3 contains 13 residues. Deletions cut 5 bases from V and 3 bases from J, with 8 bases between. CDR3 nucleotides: TGTGCCAGCAGCCCTCAGGACAATCAGCCCCAGCATTTT. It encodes CASSPQDNQPQHF.

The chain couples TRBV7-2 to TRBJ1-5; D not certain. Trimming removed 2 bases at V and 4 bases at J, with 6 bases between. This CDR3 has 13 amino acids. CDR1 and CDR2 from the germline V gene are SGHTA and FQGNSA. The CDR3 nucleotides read TGTGCCAGCAGCTTATGGGTAAATCAGCCCCAGCATTTT. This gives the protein CASSLWVNQPQHF.

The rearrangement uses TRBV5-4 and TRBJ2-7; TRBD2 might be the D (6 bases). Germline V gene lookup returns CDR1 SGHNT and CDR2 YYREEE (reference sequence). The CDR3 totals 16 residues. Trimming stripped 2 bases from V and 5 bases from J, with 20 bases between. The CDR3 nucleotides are TGTGCCAGCAGCTTAAACCGGGAGAGGAGATTGAACGAGCAGTACTTC. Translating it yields CASSLNRERRLNEQYF.

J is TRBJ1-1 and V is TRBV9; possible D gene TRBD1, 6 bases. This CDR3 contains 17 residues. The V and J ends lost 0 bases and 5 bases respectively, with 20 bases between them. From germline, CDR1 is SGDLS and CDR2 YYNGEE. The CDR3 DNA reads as TGTGCCAGCAGCGTAGGAGGCAGGGGAGGCCGAGGTACTGAAGCTTTCTTT. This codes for CASSVGGRGGRGTEAFF.

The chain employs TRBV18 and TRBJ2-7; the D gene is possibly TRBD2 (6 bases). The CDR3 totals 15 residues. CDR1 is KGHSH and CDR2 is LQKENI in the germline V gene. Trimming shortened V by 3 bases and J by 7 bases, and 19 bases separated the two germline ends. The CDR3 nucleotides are TGTGCCAGCTCACCCGCCCCGAATCTAGCGACAGAGCAGTACTTC. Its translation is CASSPAPNLATEQYF.

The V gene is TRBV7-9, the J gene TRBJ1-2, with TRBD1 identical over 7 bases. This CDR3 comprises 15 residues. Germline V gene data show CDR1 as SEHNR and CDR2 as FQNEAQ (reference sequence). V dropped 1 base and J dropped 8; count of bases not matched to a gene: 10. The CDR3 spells CASSLGGQAGYGYTF. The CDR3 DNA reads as TGTGCCAGCAGCTTAGGTGGACAGGCTGGATACGGCTACACCTTC.

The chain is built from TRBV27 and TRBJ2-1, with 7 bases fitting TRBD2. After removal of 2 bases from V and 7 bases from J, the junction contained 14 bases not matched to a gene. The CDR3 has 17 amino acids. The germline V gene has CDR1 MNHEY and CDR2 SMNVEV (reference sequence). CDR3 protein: CASSLKTYGGRRNEQFF. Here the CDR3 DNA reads TGTGCCAGCAGTTTAAAGACGTATGGCGGGAGACGTAATGAGCAGTTCTTC.

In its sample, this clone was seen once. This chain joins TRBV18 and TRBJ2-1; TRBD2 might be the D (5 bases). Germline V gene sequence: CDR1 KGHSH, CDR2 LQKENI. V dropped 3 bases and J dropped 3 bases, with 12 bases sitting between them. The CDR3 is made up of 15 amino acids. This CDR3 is CASSPPSSGYNEQFF. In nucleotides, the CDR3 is TGTGCCAGCTCACCCCCTAGCTCGGGCTACAATGAGCAGTTCTTC. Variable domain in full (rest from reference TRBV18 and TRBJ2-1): NAGVMQNPRHLVRRRGQEARLRCSPMKGHSHVYWYRQLPEEGLKFMVYLQKENIIDESGMPKERFSAEFPKEGPSILRIQQVVRGDSAAYFCASSPPSSGYNEQFFGPGTRLTVL.

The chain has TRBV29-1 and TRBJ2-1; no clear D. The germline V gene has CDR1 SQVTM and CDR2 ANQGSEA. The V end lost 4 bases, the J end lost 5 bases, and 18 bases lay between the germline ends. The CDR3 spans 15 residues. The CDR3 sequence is CSVVRELPPDNEQFF. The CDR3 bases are TGCAGCGTTGTCCGTGAGCTGCCCCCTGACAATGAGCAGTTCTTC.

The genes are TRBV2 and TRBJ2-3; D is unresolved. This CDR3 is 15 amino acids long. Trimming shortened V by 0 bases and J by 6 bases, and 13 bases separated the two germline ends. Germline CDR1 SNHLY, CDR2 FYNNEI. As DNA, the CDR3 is TGTGCCAGCAGTGAAGCCTTCCCAGGATCCGATACGCAGTATTTT. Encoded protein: CASSEAFPGSDTQYF.

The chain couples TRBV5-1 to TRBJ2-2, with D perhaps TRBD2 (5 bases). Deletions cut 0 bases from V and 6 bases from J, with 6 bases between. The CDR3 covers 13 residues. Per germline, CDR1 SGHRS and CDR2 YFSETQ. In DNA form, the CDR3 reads TGCGCCAGCAGCTTGGAAGCGGCCGGGGAGCTGTTTTTT. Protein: CASSLEAAGELFF.